The present entry profiles one T cell receptor (beta chain) with its context. This entry comes from a study of PD-1 blockade in classical Hodgkin lymphoma. The method was immunoSEQ multiplex PCR; TCRdb's version includes in-frame clones alone and lacks a portion of them. The sample shows roughly 45,000 clones, roughly 72% of them seen only once. The V gene's germline CDR1 is SEHNR and CDR2 FQNEAQ (reference sequence). Trimming took 4 bases from V and 3 from J, leaving 14 bases between them. The length of the CDR3 is 15 residues. No patient escaped relapse after autologous stem cell transplantation, and brentuximab vedotin exposure varied.

This clonotype originated in a human donor with classical Hodgkin lymphoma. This specimen was peripheral blood mononuclear cells (PBMCs), taken before the second cycle of nivolumab. The chain combines TRBV7-9 with TRBJ2-3; D is unresolved. The CDR3 region has the DNA TGTGCCAGCAGCTCGCGTTCAGATTCAACAGATACGCAGTATTTT. It is translated as CASSSRSDSTDTQYF.